The 18 T cell receptor beta chains reported below all come from one sample, sequenced in a study of blood T cell repertoires in COVID-19. TCRdb's table, derived via immunoSEQ multiplex PCR, lists solely in-frame clones and lacks some. Among roughly 81,000 clones listed, around 91% were seen once. Sequencing was carried out using peripheral blood. Source of these receptors: a woman between 45 and 60 years old in a cohort sampled during active COVID-19.

The V call is TRBV3-1 (or the pseudogene TRBV3-2), the J call TRBJ1-1; D possibly corresponds to TRBD1 (6 bases). The CDR3 totals 15 residues. V was pared by 4 bases and J by 11 bases, with 23 bases between. The V gene's germline CDR1 is LGHDT and CDR2 YNNKEL (reference sequence). The CDR3 bases are TGTGCCAGCAGCCTCGCGACAGGCGCGTACCGGCGGGCTTTCTTT. Its protein product is CASSLATGAYRRAFF.

V usage is TRBV19 and J usage is TRBJ1-2; D may be TRBD1 (6 bases). There are 16 residues in the CDR3. Trimming left V 5 bases short and J 5 bases short, with 21 bases between. Germline values: CDR1 LNHDA, CDR2 SQIVND (reference sequence). The CDR3 sequence: CASSPTSGTTVYGYTF. CDR3 nucleotide sequence: TGTGCCAGTAGTCCTACCTCCGGGACAACCGTGTATGGCTACACCTTC.

The chain recombines TRBV29-1 with TRBJ2-7; D perhaps matches TRBD1 (7 bases). From germline, CDR1 is SQVTM and CDR2 ANQGSEA. The CDR3 is made up of 13 amino acids. The V and J ends lost 4 bases and 3 bases respectively, with 13 bases between them. This chain's CDR3 is CSVAGQEGYEQYF. The DNA for the CDR3 is TGCAGCGTTGCCGGACAGGAGGGCTACGAGCAGTACTTC.

The chain combines TRBV6-1 with TRBJ1-1; D possibly corresponds to TRBD1 (5 bases). There are 16 residues in the CDR3. The V gene lost 0 bases and the J gene lost 4 bases, with 15 bases spanning the gap. CDR1 is MNHNS, CDR2 SASEGT, per germline. Here the CDR3 reads CASSEAQGTGGTEAFF. In DNA, the CDR3 is TGTGCCAGCAGTGAAGCGCAAGGAACGGGGGGCACTGAAGCTTTCTTT.

The chain recombines TRBV5-5 with TRBJ1-2; a weak D match, TRBD1 (6 bases). Germline loops: CDR1 SGHKS, CDR2 YYEKEE (reference sequence). The V end was cut by 0 bases, the J end by 8 bases, with 8 bases between. The CDR3 runs to 12 residues. The CDR3 sequence is CASSLGTVGYTF. As DNA, the CDR3 is TGTGCCAGCAGCTTGGGGACAGTCGGCTACACCTTC.

The chain recombines TRBV6-6 with TRBJ1-2, with 9 bases lining up with TRBD1. Trimming removed 4 bases from V and 8 bases from J; junction bases left unmatched: 8. This CDR3 spans 14 amino acids. CDR1 and CDR2 from the germline V gene are MNHNY and SVGAGI (reference sequence). DNA of the CDR3: TGTGCCAGCAGTTCGGGACAGGGAGGTACGGGCTACACCTTC. Protein sequence: CASSSGQGGTGYTF.

V gene TRBV7-9 combines with J gene TRBJ1-1; D gene ambiguous. Germline V CDR1 and CDR2: SEHNR, FQNEAQ (reference sequence). The CDR3 length is 14 residues. Between the trimmed V and J ends, which lost 5 bases and 6 bases, there was a span of 16 bases. The DNA of the CDR3 is TGTGCCAGCAGCGTAAGCACGAGCTACTCTGAAGCTTTCTTT. Translated, it gives CASSVSTSYSEAFF.

The chain combines TRBV7-9 with TRBJ2-1; TRBD2 aligns across 12 bases. The CDR3 sequence is 18 residues long. Per the germline V gene, CDR1 is SEHNR and CDR2 is FQNEAQ (reference sequence). V gave up 2 bases and J gave up 6 bases; unmatched junction bases: 11. CDR3 bases: TGTGCCAGCAGCTTAACTAGCGGGAGGTACGGAAACCTCAATGAGCAGTTCTTC. Protein: CASSLTSGRYGNLNEQFF.

The chain carries TRBV10-1 and TRBJ2-1; the match to TRBD2 covers 10 bases. Trimming cost V 3 bases and J 8 bases; bases outside gene matches: 10. Germline V lookup: CDR1 WNHNN, CDR2 SYGVQD (reference sequence). CDR3 length: 16 amino acids. CDR3 DNA sequence: TGCGCCAGCAGTGATACAACTAGCGGGAAGGGGTATGAGCAGTTCTTC. It specifies CASSDTTSGKGYEQFF.

This clone was counted once. This rearrangement joins TRBV5-1 to TRBJ1-1; D not certain. Germline CDR1 reads SGHRS; CDR2 reads YFSETQ. The V gene lost 4 bases and the J gene lost 7 bases, with 17 bases spanning the gap. The CDR3 consists of 14 residues. The CDR3 DNA follows: TGCGCCAGCAGCGCCCTCGCGGGTTCCTTTGAAGCTTTCTTT. Translating gives CASSALAGSFEAFF.

This chain connects TRBV24-1 to TRBJ2-1; 13 nucleotides align to TRBD2. V shed 4 bases, J shed 3 bases, and the junction held 8 bases outside the gene matches. Germline CDR1 reads KGHDR; CDR2 reads SFDVKD. The CDR3 consists of 18 residues. CDR3 amino acids: CATSDSGTSGIVYNEQFF. CDR3 nucleotide sequence: TGTGCCACCAGTGACTCCGGGACTAGCGGGATAGTCTACAATGAGCAGTTCTTC.

This CDR3 reads CASSHYSSSYNEQFF. The DNA of the CDR3 is TGCGCCAGCAGCCATTACAGTAGCTCCTACAATGAGCAGTTCTTC. The V and J genes are TRBV4-1 and TRBJ2-1, with D hard to call. This CDR3 comprises 15 residues. The V end lost 3 bases, the J end lost 0 bases, and 9 bases lay between the germline ends. Germline V CDR1 and CDR2: MGHRA, YSYEKL.

Here the CDR3 DNA reads TGTGCCAGCAGCCAAGGTCGGACTAGCGGGAGGAATACGCAGTATTTT. Amino acids: CASSQGRTSGRNTQYF. The chain links TRBV2 to TRBJ2-3, with 14 bases aligning to TRBD2. The CDR3 covers 16 residues. Germline V gene lookup returns CDR1 SNHLY and CDR2 FYNNEI. Losses at the gene ends were 6 bases for V and 7 bases for J; bases not matched to a gene: 9. The complete variable domain, with remaining parts taken from reference TRBV2 and TRBJ2-3, reads EPEVTQTPSHQVTQMGQEVILRCVPISNHLYFYWYRQILGQKVEFLVSFYNNEISEKSEIFDDQFSVERPDGSNFTLKIRSTKLEDSAMYFCASSQGRTSGRNTQYFGPGTRLTVL.

This clone was seen just once. The rearrangement links TRBV6-5 to TRBJ2-7, with D possibly matching TRBD2 (6 bases). Trimming pared 6 bases from V and 2 bases from J, leaving 14 bases between. From germline, CDR1 is MNHEY and CDR2 SVGAGI. The CDR3 runs to 14 residues. Here the CDR3 reads CASRIWTGAYEQYF. CDR3 DNA: TGTGCCAGCAGGATATGGACGGGGGCCTACGAGCAGTACTTC.

The chain has TRBV5-1 and TRBJ2-3, with D possibly matching TRBD1 (6 bases). V dropped 0 bases and J dropped 2 bases, with 10 bases sitting between them. Germline CDR1 reads SGHRS; CDR2 reads YFSETQ. CDR3 length: 15 amino acids. The CDR3 DNA sequence: TGCGCCAGCAGCTTGGTAGGACAGAACACAGATACGCAGTATTTT. This gives the protein CASSLVGQNTDTQYF.

The chain recombines TRBV5-1 with TRBJ1-5; D perhaps matches TRBD1 (6 bases). Trimming stripped 4 bases from V and 6 bases from J, with 14 bases between. This CDR3 comprises 14 residues. In germline, CDR1 is SGHRS, CDR2 YFSETQ. CDR3 coding DNA: TGCGCCAGCAGCCCGTCGGGGGGCGGTCAGCCCCAGCATTTT. This sequence encodes CASSPSGGGQPQHF.

The chain uses TRBV6-5 and TRBJ2-2; D is perhaps TRBD1 (6 bases). Germline V gene data show CDR1 as MNHEY and CDR2 as SVGAGI. Trimming removed 0 bases from V and 4 bases from J, with 12 bases in between. This CDR3 comprises 16 residues. The CDR3 nucleotides read TGTGCCAGCAGTTACTCGTGGGGCAGGGGCACCGGGGAGCTGTTTTTT. Its protein is CASSYSWGRGTGELFF.

V is TRBV5-1 and J is TRBJ1-2; TRBD1 matches 10 bases. The junction had 9 bases not matched to a gene; V was cut back by 0 bases and J by 7 bases. The CDR3 contains 16 residues. Germline V lookup: CDR1 SGHRS, CDR2 YFSETQ. The CDR3 region has the DNA TGCGCCAGCAGCTTGGGACAGGGGGCTCGAGCTATTGGCTACACCTTC. It codes for CASSLGQGARAIGYTF.